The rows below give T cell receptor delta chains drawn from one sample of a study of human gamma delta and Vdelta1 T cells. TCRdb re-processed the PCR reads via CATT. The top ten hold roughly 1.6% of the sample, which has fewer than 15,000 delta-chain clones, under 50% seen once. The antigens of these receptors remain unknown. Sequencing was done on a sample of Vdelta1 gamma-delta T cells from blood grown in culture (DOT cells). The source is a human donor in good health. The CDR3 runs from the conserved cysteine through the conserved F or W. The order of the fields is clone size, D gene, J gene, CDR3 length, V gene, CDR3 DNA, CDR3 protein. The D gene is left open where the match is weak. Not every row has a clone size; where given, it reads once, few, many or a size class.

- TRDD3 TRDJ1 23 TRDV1 TGTGCTCTTGGGGAAGGGGGCCCCACAGGCCTTACTGGGGGATACGGGGGGACCGATAAACTCATCTTT CALGEGGPTGLTGGYGGTDKLIF
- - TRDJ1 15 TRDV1 TGTGCTCTTGGGGAACTCGCAGTGGACACCGATAAACTCATCTTT CALGELAVDTDKLIF
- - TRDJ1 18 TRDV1 TGTGCTCTTGGGGAACGAGTGATACAATTGGGTCGCACGGGAGGACTCATCTTT CALGERVIQLGRTGGLIF
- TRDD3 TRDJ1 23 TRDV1 TGTGCTCTTGGGGAACTTAAGTCTGCCTACAGGCGGGTACTGGGGGACACGGACGGTGGGCTCATCTTT CALGELKSAYRRVLGDTDGGLIF
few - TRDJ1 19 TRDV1 TGTGCTCTTGGGGATCGTACTGGGCGTATATGGGAGGAAACCGATAAACTCATCTTT CALGDRTGRIWEETDKLIF
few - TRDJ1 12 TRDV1 TGTGCTCTTGGGGAACTGGACGATAAACTCATCTTT CALGELDDKLIF
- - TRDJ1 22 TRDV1 TGTGCTCTTGGGGAACTCTCCCTAAGTACCTTGTGGGATAAGAGGGGCACCGATAAACTCATCTTT CALGELSLSTLWDKRGTDKLIF
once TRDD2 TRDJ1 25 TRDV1 TGTGCTCTTGGGGATTATTCTCCCACTACCAGCCTTCCTACGTTGATGGGGGAATGCTCCGATAAACTCATCTTT CALGDYSPTTSLPTLMGECSDKLIF
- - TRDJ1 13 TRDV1 TGTGCTCTTGGGGAACTTCACACCGATAAACTCATCTTT CALGELHTDKLIF
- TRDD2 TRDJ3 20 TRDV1 TGTGCTCTTGGGGACGGTACTTCCTACCAGTTCTCCTGGGACACCCGACAGATGTTTTTC CALGDGTSYQFSWDTRQMFF
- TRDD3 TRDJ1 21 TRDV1 TGTGCTCTTGGGGCTTCCTACTCACTGGGGGATTCGACCAGAGGGACCGATAAACTCATCTTT CALGASYSLGDSTRGTDKLIF
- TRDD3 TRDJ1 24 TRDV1 TGTGCTCTTGGGGAACCTAGTGATTCCTGTTGTCGGAGCACTCTGGGGGAATCCACCGATAAACTCATCTTT CALGEPSDSCCRSTLGESTDKLIF
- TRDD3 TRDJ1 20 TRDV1 TGTGCTCTTGGGGACCCCCTTTTTCCCCTGGGGGATACGTACACCGATAAACTCATCTTT CALGDPLFPLGDTYTDKLIF
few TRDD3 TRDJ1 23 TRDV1 TGTGCTCTTGGGGAATCCATCTCCCGGGTCTACTGGGGGATAGAATGGAGGACCGATAAACTCATCTTT CALGESISRVYWGIEWRTDKLIF
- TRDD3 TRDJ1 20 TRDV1 TGTGCTCTTGGGGAACTGCATGAGGCTGGGGGATACTGGGGGGCCGATAAACTCATCTTT CALGELHEAGGYWGADKLIF
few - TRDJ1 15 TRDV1 TGTGCTCTTGGGGAACTGCGGGGGTACACCGATAAACTCATCTTT CALGELRGYTDKLIF
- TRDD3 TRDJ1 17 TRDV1 TGTGCTCTTGGGGGGCCTACGGGGGATACGGGCACCGATAAACTCATCTTT CALGGPTGDTGTDKLIF